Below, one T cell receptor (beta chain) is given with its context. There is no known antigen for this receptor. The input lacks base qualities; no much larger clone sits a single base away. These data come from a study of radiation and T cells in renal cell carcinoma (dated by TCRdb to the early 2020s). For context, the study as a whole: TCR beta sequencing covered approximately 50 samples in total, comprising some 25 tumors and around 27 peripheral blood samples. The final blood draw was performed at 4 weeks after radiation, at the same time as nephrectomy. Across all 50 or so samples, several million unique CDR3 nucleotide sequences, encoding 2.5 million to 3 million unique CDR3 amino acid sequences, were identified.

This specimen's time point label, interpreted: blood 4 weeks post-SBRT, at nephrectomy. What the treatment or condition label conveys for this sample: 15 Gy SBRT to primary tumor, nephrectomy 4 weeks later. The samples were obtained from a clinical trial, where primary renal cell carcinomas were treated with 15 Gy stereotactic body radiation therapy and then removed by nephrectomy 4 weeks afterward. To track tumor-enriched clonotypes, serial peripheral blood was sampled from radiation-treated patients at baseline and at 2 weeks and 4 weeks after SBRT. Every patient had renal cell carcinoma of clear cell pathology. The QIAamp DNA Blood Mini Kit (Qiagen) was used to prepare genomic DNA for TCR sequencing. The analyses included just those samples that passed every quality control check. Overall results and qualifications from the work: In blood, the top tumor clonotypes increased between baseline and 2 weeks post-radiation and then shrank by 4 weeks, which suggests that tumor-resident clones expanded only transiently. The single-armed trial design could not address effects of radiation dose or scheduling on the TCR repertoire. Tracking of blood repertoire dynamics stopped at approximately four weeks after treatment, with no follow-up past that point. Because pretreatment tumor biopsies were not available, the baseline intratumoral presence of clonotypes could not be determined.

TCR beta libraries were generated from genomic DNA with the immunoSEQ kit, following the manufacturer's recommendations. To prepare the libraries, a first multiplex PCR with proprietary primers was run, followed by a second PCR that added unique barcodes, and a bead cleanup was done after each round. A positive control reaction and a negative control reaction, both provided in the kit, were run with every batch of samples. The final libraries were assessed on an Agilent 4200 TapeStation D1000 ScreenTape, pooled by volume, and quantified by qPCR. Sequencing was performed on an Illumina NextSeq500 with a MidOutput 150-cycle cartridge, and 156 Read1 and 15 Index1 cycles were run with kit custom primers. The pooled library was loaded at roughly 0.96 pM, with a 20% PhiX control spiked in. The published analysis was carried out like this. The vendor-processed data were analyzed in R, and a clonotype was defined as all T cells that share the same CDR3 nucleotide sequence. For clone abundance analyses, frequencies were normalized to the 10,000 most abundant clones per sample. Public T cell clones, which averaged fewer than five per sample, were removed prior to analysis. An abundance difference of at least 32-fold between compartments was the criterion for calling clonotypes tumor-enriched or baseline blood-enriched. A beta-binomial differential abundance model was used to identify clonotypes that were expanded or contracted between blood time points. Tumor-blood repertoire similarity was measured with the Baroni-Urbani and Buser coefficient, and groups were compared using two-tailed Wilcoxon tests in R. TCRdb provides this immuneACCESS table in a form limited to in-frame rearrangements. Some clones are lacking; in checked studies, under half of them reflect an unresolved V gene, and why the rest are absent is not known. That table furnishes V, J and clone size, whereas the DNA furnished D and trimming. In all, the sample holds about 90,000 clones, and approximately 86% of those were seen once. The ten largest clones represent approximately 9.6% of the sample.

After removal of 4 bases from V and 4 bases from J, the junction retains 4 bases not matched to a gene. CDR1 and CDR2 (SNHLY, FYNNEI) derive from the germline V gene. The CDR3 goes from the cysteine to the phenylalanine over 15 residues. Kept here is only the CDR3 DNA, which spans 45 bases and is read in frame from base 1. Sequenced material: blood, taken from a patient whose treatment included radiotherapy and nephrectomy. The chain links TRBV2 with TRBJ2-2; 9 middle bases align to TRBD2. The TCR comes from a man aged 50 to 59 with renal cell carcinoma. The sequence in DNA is TGTGCCAGCAGTGGTTTTAGCGGGGGCACCGGGGAGCTGTTTTTT. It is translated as CASSGFSGGTGELFF. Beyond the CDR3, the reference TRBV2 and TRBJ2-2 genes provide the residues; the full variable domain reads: EPEVTQTPSHQVTQMGQEVILRCVPISNHLYFYWYRQILGQKVEFLVSFYNNEISEKSEIFDDQFSVERPDGSNFTLKIRSTKLEDSAMYFCASSGFSGGTGELFFGEGSRLTVL.